The sequence of this T cell receptor beta chain was determined in a study of blood T cells in healthy people across ages. Study-wide results and limits: Diversity of TCR beta per million T cells declined in a roughly linear way with age. There was no known CMV status for donors, so expanded clonotype changes were possibly confounded. What prevented conclusive comparison of naive and antigen-experienced cells was that PBMCs were unsorted.

The CDR3 extends over 15 amino acids. Germline V CDR1 and CDR2: MNHEY, SMNVEV (reference sequence). The V gene end was trimmed by 0 bases and the J gene end by 6 bases; junction bases not matched to a gene: 8. Primers used in a second PCR of about 7 to 11 cycles were a sample-barcoded 5' primer and a J-beta primer mix. A template-switch adaptor that had 12 random nucleotides put a tag on each cDNA molecule. TCRdb passed the 5' RACE reads through MiXCR, listing each CDR3 protein once. The top ten clones hold 6.5% to 10% of a sample with about 1,500,000 distinct CDR3 sequences, around 39% of them seen once. About this clonotype: Antigen: not known.

This TCR was recovered from a woman aged 18-30 years in good health. This chain uses TRBV27 with TRBJ2-7; the match to TRBD1 covers 7 bases. Input material: blood. CDR3 DNA: TGTGCCAGCAGTTTATCGGTGACAGGGAGTCGCGAGCAGTACTTC. Translated: CASSLSVTGSREQYF.